Listed here is a single TCR beta chain. The CDR3 is 15 amino acids. Germline assignment: CDR1 SGHAT and CDR2 FQNNGV. Germline trimming cut 3 bases from V and 3 bases from J; bases unmatched to any gene: 6. Measured with immunoSEQ multiplex PCR; TCRdb has only the in-frame clones, and not every one. The table records some 200,000 clones, approximately 86% of them present only once. The source of the sample is a study of blood T cell repertoires in COVID-19. About the research overall: Sample material is recorded as cDNA or gDNA derived from T cells, B-cell-depleted T cells, or PBMCs.

The chain carries TRBV11-2 and TRBJ2-3; 7 bases fit TRBD1. Material: peripheral blood. The sequence was obtained from a middle-aged man with active or convalescent COVID-19. The CDR3 DNA follows: TGTGCCAGCAGCTTTGATCACAGGGGAACAGATACGCAGTATTTT. Residues: CASSFDHRGTDTQYF.